The next 17 T cell receptor beta chains were all read from a single sample in a study of T-cell reconstitution after alpha-beta-depleted transplantation in children (dated by TCRdb to 2016 to 2018). The library was prepared using PCR. Sequencing was performed on an Illumina HiSeq 2500. To normalize quantification of the TCRbeta repertoire, the TCR libraries were built with molecular barcoding that relied on unique molecular identifiers. TCRdb passed the public sequencing reads through fastp at Q25 and MiXCR, retaining productive beta sequences. CDR3 protein duplicates are merged, each entry listing the most common genes and DNA. Present in this sample are around 420,000 distinct CDR3 sequences, roughly 17% of which were seen just once. The top ten hold approximately 28% of the sample. The treatment or condition label of this sample denotes: allogeneic hematopoietic cell transplantation with graft depleted of TCRalphabeta T cells and CD19 B cells.

The sample in question was PBMCs, mostly from graft donor cells, obtained 360 days after TCRalphabeta/CD19-depleted stem cell transplant. Source of these receptors: a boy less than two years old who had a stem cell transplant for Wiskott-Aldrich syndrome, so the T cells may come from the graft donor.

The chain is built from TRBV28 and TRBJ1-2, with D possibly matching TRBD1 (5 bases). The V end lost 5 bases, the J end lost 2 bases, and 21 bases lay between the germline ends. This CDR3 has 17 residues. Germline CDR1 MDHEN, CDR2 SYDVKM. Here the CDR3 reads CASSENRTLKKNYGYTF. The CDR3 bases are TGTGCCAGCAGTGAAAACAGGACGCTTAAGAAGAACTATGGCTACACCTTC.

This chain links TRBV2 with TRBJ1-1, with D perhaps TRBD1 (5 bases). The CDR3 is 13 amino acids. The V gene's germline CDR1 is SNHLY and CDR2 FYNNEI. V lost 3 bases to trimming and J lost 7 bases, with 12 bases between them. CDR3 sequence (DNA): TGTGCCAGCAGTGATAGCAGGGCCGGTGAAGCTTTCTTT. It encodes CASSDSRAGEAFF.

J is TRBJ2-7 and V is TRBV5-1, with 10 bases fitting TRBD1. The CDR3 consists of 15 residues. Germline CDR1 reads SGHRS; CDR2 reads YFSETQ. After removal of 2 bases from V and 5 bases from J, the junction contained 7 bases not matched to a gene. CDR3 residues: CASSLIDRGRDEQYF. The CDR3, as DNA: TGCGCCAGCAGCTTAATTGACAGGGGGCGCGACGAGCAGTACTTC.

The CDR3 loop reads CSARSFRDRSYEQYF. CDR3 nucleotide sequence: TGCAGTGCTAGATCTTTCCGGGACAGGTCCTACGAGCAGTACTTC. This chain joins TRBV20-1 and TRBJ2-7; 8 nucleotides line up with TRBD1. CDR3 length: 15 amino acids. J was trimmed by 1 base and V by 2 bases; bases with no gene match: 7. Germline V gene sequence: CDR1 DFQATT, CDR2 SNEGSKA (reference sequence).

This clonotype occurred a few times. The gene calls are TRBV3-1 and TRBJ2-7, with D perhaps TRBD1 (5 bases). Per the germline V gene, CDR1 is LGHDT and CDR2 is YNNKEL (reference sequence). This CDR3 has 13 amino acids. Trimming cost V 0 bases and J 2 bases, with 5 bases left between them. The CDR3 protein is CASSQDRAYEQYF. In nucleotides, the CDR3 is TGTGCCAGCAGCCAAGACAGGGCCTACGAGCAGTACTTC.

Only a few counts were recorded for this clonotype. The chain is built from TRBV10-3 and TRBJ2-3; D ambiguous. Deletions cut 0 bases from V and 6 bases from J, with 4 bases between. Looked up from germline, CDR1 is ENHRY and CDR2 is SYGVKD. The CDR3 is 12 residues long. The DNA of the CDR3 is TGTGCCATCAGTGAGTCTGGGGATACGCAGTATTTT. It is translated as CAISESGDTQYF.

The chain combines TRBV6-2 or TRBV6-3 with TRBJ2-5, with 8 bases fitting TRBD2. The germline V gene encodes CDR1 MNHEY and CDR2 SVGEGT. With V trimmed by 6 bases and J by 3 bases, 9 bases remained unmatched. CDR3 length: 15 residues. The CDR3 region has the DNA TGTGCCAGCAGGCCCTCCGGGACTAGGGAAGAGACCCAGTACTTC. This encodes CASRPSGTREETQYF.

This clonotype was counted many times. This chain joins TRBV12-3 or TRBV12-4 and TRBJ2-7; D could derive from TRBD1 or TRBD2 (5 bases each). V was trimmed by 6 bases and J by 0 bases, leaving 15 bases between them. CDR3 length: 15 amino acids. CDR3 residues: CASSPGTLTSYEQYF. The DNA of the CDR3 is TGTGCCAGCAGCCCAGGGACCTTGACCTCCTACGAGCAGTACTTC.

In this sample, this clonotype turned up many times. The chain combines TRBV5-1 with TRBJ2-7; 7 bases line up with TRBD1. The CDR3 is 13 amino acids. Germline CDR1 reads SGHRS; CDR2 reads YFSETQ. V shed 5 bases, J shed 0 bases, and the junction held 2 bases outside the gene matches. CDR3 in amino acids: CASRGQSSYEQYF. The DNA of the CDR3 is TGCGCCAGCAGGGGACAGAGCTCCTACGAGCAGTACTTC. Full variable domain (remainder filled in from reference TRBV5-1 and TRBJ2-7): KAGVTQTPRYLIKTRGQQVTLSCSPISGHRSVSWYQQTPGQGLQFLFEYFSETQRNKGNFPGRFSGRQFSNSRSEMNVSTLELGDSALYLCASRGQSSYEQYFGPGTRLTVT.

The chain couples TRBV10-3 to TRBJ2-7; a possible D gene is TRBD1 (5 bases). Germline CDR1 is ENHRY and CDR2 is SYGVKD. CDR3 length: 13 amino acids. With 0 bases removed from V and 7 bases from J, the gap between germline ends came to 10 bases. The chain's CDR3 is CAISESSGLEQYF. In nucleotides, the CDR3 is TGTGCCATCAGTGAGTCGTCAGGGCTGGAGCAGTACTTC.

The sample holds a few counts of this clonotype. The chain uses TRBV2 and TRBJ2-1; either TRBD1 or TRBD2 may fit D (5 bases each). The ends were cut back, 4 bases at V and 8 bases at J, with 15 bases in the middle. Germline-derived CDR1 and CDR2 are SNHLY and FYNNEI. CDR3 size: 14 residues. The CDR3 loop reads CASSGGRTTDEQFF. The CDR3 nucleotides are TGTGCCAGCAGTGGGGGACGCACGACCGATGAGCAGTTCTTC.

This chain uses TRBV6-2 or TRBV6-3 with TRBJ2-7, with D unclear. The CDR3 is 16 residues long. V gave up 5 bases and J gave up 0 bases, with 17 bases separating them. Per germline, CDR1 MNHEY and CDR2 SVGEGT. CDR3 loop: CASSLLAGMSSYEQYF. Written as DNA, the CDR3 is TGTGCCAGCAGTCTCCTTGCCGGCATGAGCTCCTACGAGCAGTACTTC.

The chain employs TRBV7-9 and TRBJ2-2, with D unclear. CDR1 and CDR2 from the germline V gene are SEHNR and FQNEAQ (reference sequence). Trimming removed 1 base from V and 5 bases from J, with 8 bases in between. The CDR3 is 14 amino acids. CDR3 sequence (DNA): TGTGCCAGCAGCTTAGAGGGAATGACCGGGGAGCTGTTTTTT. Its protein is CASSLEGMTGELFF.

This chain connects TRBV10-3 to TRBJ2-3, with TRBD2 matching 10 bases. V gave up 2 bases and J gave up 5 bases; unmatched junction bases: 10. The CDR3 is made up of 17 amino acids. Germline V gives CDR1 ENHRY, CDR2 SYGVKD. In nucleotides, the CDR3 is TGTGCCATCAGTGAGGGGCTAGCGGGAGTTTCAAGAGATACGCAGTATTTT. It codes for CAISEGLAGVSRDTQYF.

This clonotype was observed a handful of times. The chain is built from TRBV20-1 and TRBJ2-7; no reliable D call. The CDR3 contains 10 residues. CDR1 is DFQATT and CDR2 is SNEGSKA in the germline V gene (reference sequence). V lost 5 bases and J lost 3, with 5 bases in between. CDR3 protein: CSALDYEQYF. The CDR3 coding sequence is TGCAGTGCTCTAGACTACGAGCAGTACTTC.

This clonotype has more than one count but fewer than ten. This rearrangement joins TRBV5-1 to TRBJ2-3; D is possibly TRBD1 (5 bases). Deletions cut 1 base from V and 2 bases from J, with 11 bases between. The CDR3 loop spans 15 amino acids. CDR1 SGHRS and CDR2 YFSETQ come from the germline V gene. The CDR3 spells CASSLWQGSTDTQYF. The CDR3 nucleotides read TGCGCCAGCAGCTTGTGGCAGGGCTCCACAGATACGCAGTATTTT.

Here the CDR3 reads CSALLADTQYF. The CDR3 bases are TGCAGTGCCCTTCTGGCAGATACGCAGTATTTT. The genes are TRBV20-1 and TRBJ2-3; D is uncertain. V was clipped by 6 bases and J by 4 bases, with 8 bases between them. This CDR3 contains 11 residues. Germline CDR1 is DFQATT and CDR2 is SNEGSKA (reference sequence).